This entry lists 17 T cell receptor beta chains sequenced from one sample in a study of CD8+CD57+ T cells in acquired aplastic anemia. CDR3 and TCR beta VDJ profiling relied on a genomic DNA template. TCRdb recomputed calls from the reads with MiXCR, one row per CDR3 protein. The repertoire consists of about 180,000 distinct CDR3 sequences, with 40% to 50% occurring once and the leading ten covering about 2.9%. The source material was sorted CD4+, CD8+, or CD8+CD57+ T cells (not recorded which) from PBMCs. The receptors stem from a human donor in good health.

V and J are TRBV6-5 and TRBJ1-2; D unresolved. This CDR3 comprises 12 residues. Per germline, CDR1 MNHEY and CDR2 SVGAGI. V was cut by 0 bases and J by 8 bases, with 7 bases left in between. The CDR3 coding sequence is TGTGCCAGCAGTTACTCCTCAGGCGGCTACACCTTC. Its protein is CASSYSSGGYTF.

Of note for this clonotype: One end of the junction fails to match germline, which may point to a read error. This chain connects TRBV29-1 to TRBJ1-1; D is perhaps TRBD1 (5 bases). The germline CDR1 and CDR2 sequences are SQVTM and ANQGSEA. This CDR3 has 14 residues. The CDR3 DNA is TGCAGCGTTGAAGTCGCAGGGCTGAACACTGAAGCTTCCTTT. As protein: CSVEVAGLNTEASF. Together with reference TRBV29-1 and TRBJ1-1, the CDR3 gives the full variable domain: SAVISQKPSRDICQRGTSLTIQCQVDSQVTMMFWYRQQPGQSLTLIATANQGSEATYESGFVIDKFPISRPNLTFSTLTVSNMSPEDSSIYLCSVEVAGLNTEASFGQGTRLTVV.

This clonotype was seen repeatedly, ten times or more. This CDR3 is CASSFMFSSNQPQHF. Here the CDR3 DNA reads TGTGCCAGCAGCTTCATGTTTTCGAGCAATCAGCCCCAGCATTTT. This rearrangement joins TRBV7-2 to TRBJ1-5; the D is unclear. Trimming took off 3 bases at V and 1 base at J, with 10 bases between the two ends. The CDR3 has 15 residues. Germline assignment: CDR1 SGHTA and CDR2 FQGNSA.

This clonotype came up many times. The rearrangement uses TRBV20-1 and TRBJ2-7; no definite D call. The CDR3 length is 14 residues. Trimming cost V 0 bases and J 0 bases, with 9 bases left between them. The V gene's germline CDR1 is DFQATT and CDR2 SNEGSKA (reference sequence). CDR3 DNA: TGCAGTGCTAGAGAGATCTGGGACTCCTACGAGCAGTACTTC. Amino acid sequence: CSAREIWDSYEQYF.

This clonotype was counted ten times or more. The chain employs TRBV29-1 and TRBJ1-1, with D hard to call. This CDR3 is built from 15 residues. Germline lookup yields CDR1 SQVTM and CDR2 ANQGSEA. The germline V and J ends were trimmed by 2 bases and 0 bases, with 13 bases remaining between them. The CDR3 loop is CSVEKLRTMNTEAFF. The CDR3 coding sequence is TGCAGCGTTGAAAAGCTTAGGACCATGAACACTGAAGCTTTCTTT.

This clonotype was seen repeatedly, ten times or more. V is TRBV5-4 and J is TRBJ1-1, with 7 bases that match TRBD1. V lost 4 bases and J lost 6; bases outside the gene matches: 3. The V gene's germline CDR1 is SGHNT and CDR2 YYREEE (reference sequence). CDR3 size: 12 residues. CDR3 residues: CASSGQVAEAFF. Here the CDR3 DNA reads TGTGCCAGCAGCGGACAGGTGGCTGAAGCTTTCTTT.

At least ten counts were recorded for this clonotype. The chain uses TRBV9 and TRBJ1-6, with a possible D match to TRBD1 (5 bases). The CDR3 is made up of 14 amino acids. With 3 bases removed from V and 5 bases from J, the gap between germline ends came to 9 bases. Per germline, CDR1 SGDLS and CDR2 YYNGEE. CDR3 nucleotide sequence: TGTGCCAGCAGCGCAAGACAGAATAATTCACCCCTCCACTTT. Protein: CASSARQNNSPLHF.

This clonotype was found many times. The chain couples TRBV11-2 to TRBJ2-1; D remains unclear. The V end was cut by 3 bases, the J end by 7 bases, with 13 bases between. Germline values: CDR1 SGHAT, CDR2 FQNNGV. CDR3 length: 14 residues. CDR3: CASSFGQASNEQFF. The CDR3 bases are TGTGCCAGCAGCTTTGGGCAAGCATCGAATGAGCAGTTCTTC.

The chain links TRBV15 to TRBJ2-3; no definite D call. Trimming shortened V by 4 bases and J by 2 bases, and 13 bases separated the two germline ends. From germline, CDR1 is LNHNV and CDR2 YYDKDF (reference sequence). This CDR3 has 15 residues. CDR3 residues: CATSKLNPNTDTQYF. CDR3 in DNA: TGTGCCACCAGCAAGCTAAACCCAAACACAGATACGCAGTATTTT. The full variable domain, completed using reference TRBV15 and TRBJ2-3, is DAMVIQNPRYQVTQFGKPVTLSCSQTLNHNVMYWYQQKSSQAPKLLFHYYDKDFNNEADTPDNFQSRRPNTSFCFLDIRSPGLGDTAMYLCATSKLNPNTDTQYFGPGTRLTVL.

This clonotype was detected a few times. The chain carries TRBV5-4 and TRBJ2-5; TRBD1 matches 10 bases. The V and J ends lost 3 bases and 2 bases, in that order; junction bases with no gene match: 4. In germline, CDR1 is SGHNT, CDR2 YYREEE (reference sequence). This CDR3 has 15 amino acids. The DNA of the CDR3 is TGTGCCAGCAGCTCCGGGACAGGGGTTCAAGAGACCCAGTACTTC. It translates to CASSSGTGVQETQYF.

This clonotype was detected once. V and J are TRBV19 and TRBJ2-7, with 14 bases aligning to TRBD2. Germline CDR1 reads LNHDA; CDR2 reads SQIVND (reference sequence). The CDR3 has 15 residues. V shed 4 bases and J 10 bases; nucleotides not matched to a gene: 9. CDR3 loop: CASSTRLAGGPEQYF. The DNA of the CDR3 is TGTGCCAGTAGTACGAGACTAGCGGGAGGGCCGGAACAGTACTTC.

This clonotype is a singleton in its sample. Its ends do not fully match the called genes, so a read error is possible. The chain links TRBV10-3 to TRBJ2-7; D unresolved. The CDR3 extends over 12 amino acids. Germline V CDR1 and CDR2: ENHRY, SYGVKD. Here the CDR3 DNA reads TGTGCCAGCAGTGTCCAAACCTACGAGCAGTGCTTC. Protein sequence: CASSVQTYEQCF.

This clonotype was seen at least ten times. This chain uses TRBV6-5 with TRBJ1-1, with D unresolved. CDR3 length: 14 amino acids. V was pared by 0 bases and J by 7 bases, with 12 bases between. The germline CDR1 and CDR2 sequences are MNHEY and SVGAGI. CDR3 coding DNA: TGTGCCAGCAGTTACTCGACGGCGGGGAGTGAAGCTTTCTTT. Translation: CASSYSTAGSEAFF.

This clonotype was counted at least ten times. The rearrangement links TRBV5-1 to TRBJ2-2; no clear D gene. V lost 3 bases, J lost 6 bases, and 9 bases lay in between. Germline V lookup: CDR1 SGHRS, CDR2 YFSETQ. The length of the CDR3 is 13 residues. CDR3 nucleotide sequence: TGCGCCAGCAGCTCCCTGCAATCCGGGGAGCTGTTTTTT. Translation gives CASSSLQSGELFF.

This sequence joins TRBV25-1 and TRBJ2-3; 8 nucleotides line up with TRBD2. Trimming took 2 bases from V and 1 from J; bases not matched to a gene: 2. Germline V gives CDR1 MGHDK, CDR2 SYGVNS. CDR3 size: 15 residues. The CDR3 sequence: CASSEAGGGTDTQYF. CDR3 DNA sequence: TGTGCCAGCAGTGAAGCGGGGGGTGGCACAGATACGCAGTATTTT.

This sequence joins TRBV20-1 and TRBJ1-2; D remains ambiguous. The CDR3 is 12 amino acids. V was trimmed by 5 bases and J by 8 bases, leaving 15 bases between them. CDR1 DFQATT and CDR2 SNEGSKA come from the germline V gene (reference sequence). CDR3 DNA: TGCAGTGCTGTGACCCAGAGTGGGGGCTACACCTTC. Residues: CSAVTQSGGYTF.

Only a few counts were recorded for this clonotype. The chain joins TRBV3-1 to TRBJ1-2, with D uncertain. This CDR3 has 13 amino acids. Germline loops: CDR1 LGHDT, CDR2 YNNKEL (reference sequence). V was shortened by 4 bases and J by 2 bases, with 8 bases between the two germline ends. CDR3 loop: CASSPGRNYGYTF. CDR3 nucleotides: TGTGCCAGCAGCCCCGGACGCAACTATGGCTACACCTTC.